The 9 T cell receptor beta chains below all came from one sample that was sequenced in a study of CD8 T cells in Susac syndrome. Reverse transcription of about 0.45 to 1 ug RNA was performed with random hexamers. Each CDR3 protein is one row after TCRdb ran MiXCR on the immunoSEQ multiplex PCR reads. Among 350,000 to 550,000 distinct CDR3 sequences listed, more than 70% were seen once. Source material: CD8+ T cells from PBMCs. Receptor source: a human donor with multiple sclerosis.

This chain links TRBV29-1 with TRBJ1-4; 8 bases line up with TRBD1. CDR1 is SQVTM and CDR2 is ANQGSEA in the germline V gene. Trimming at V came to 6 bases and at J to 5 bases, leaving 11 bases not matched to a gene. The CDR3 runs 15 residues. The CDR3 sequence is CSVTGVTGVNEKLFF. In DNA, the CDR3 is TGCAGCGTGACAGGAGTGACAGGGGTAAATGAAAAACTGTTTTTT.

This clonotype turned up a few times. J is TRBJ2-5 and V is TRBV4-1; D might be TRBD2 (5 bases). The ends were cut back, 0 bases at V and 5 bases at J, with 7 bases in the middle. The CDR3 totals 13 residues. Germline V lookup: CDR1 MGHRA, CDR2 YSYEKL. Here the CDR3 reads CASSQDPGETQYF. CDR3 bases: TGCGCCAGCAGCCAAGATCCGGGGGAGACCCAGTACTTC.

This clonotype occurred a few times. V gene TRBV28 combines with J gene TRBJ2-5; 8 nucleotides match TRBD2. Germline V lookup: CDR1 MDHEN, CDR2 SYDVKM. The CDR3 consists of 14 residues. Germline trimming cut 2 bases from V and 4 bases from J; bases unmatched to any gene: 3. The chain's CDR3 is CASSLLAGGETQYF. The CDR3 DNA reads TGTGCCAGCAGTTTACTGGCGGGAGGAGAGACCCAGTACTTC.

This chain joins TRBV28 and TRBJ2-3; 9 positions match TRBD2. The CDR3 extends over 15 amino acids. The V gene's germline CDR1 is MDHEN and CDR2 SYDVKM. Trimming at V came to 6 bases and at J to 6 bases, leaving 10 bases not matched to a gene. CDR3 residues: CASSIIGTSPDTQYF. In DNA, the CDR3 is TGTGCCAGCAGCATTATCGGGACTAGCCCGGATACGCAGTATTTT.

The chain links TRBV30 to TRBJ1-1; D uncertain. The germline CDR1 and CDR2 sequences are GTSNPN and SVGIG (reference sequence). The CDR3 has 14 amino acids. V was clipped by 5 bases and J by 0 bases, with 13 bases between them. The CDR3 is CAWWEGSMNTEAFF. CDR3 sequence (DNA): TGTGCCTGGTGGGAGGGCAGTATGAACACTGAAGCTTTCTTT.

The chain combines TRBV4-1 with TRBJ2-7; D remains ambiguous. The CDR3 runs to 15 residues. CDR1 is MGHRA and CDR2 is YSYEKL in the germline V gene. V dropped 0 bases and J dropped 0 bases, with 9 bases sitting between them. The CDR3 spells CASSQDLWSSYEQYF. For the CDR3, the DNA is TGCGCCAGCAGCCAAGATCTTTGGAGCTCCTACGAGCAGTACTTC.

The V and J genes are TRBV27 and TRBJ2-7; 7 nucleotides align to TRBD2. With 3 bases clipped from V and 2 bases from J, the junction kept 4 bases outside the gene matches. The CDR3 is 14 amino acids. Per germline, CDR1 MNHEY and CDR2 SMNVEV (reference sequence). The CDR3 nucleotides read TGTGCCAGCAGTTTTCTAGCGGAGACCTACGAGCAGTACTTC. Protein sequence: CASSFLAETYEQYF.

The V call is TRBV20-1, the J call TRBJ1-1, with D hard to call. The CDR3 consists of 15 residues. Deletions cut 0 bases from V and 4 bases from J, with 15 bases between. Germline V lookup: CDR1 DFQATT, CDR2 SNEGSKA (reference sequence). CDR3 DNA sequence: TGCAGTGCTAGAGATTCCAGCCGCTTTGGCACTGAAGCTTTCTTT. It is translated as CSARDSSRFGTEAFF.

This clonotype occurred once. CDR3 coding DNA: TGCGCCAGCAGCCCATACGGTATTGGGGATGGCTACAATGAGCAGTTCTTC. Amino acid sequence: CASSPYGIGDGYNEQFF. The chain is built from TRBV4-1 and TRBJ2-1; D remains unclear. With 4 bases removed from V and 3 bases from J, the gap between germline ends came to 19 bases. There are 17 residues in the CDR3. Germline CDR1 MGHRA, CDR2 YSYEKL.